These 20 T cell receptor beta chains were sequenced from one sample in a study of beta chain features in type 1 diabetes. No antigen has been assigned to these receptors. The entirety of the isolated RNA underwent reverse transcription, so expressed TCRB transcripts were sequenced. The table came from immunoSEQ multiplex PCR; TCRdb's copy has only in-frame clones and leaves some out. The sample has 250,000 to 350,000 clones, roughly an eighth seen once; the top ten hold 0.017%. Points from the study as a whole: A moderate, significant TCRB CDR3 shortening appeared in type 1 diabetes across four CD4+ subsets.

Sequencing was performed on naive CD4+ T cells from blood. All receptors come from a man in his thirties or forties with type 1 diabetes.

This clone was seen only a few times. This chain's CDR3 is CASTTPSGRTETQYF. CDR3 in DNA: TGTGCCAGCACCACCCCTAGCGGGAGAACGGAGACCCAGTACTTC. This chain uses TRBV28 with TRBJ2-5, with 10 bases that match TRBD2. Losses at the gene ends were 7 bases for V and 5 bases for J; bases not matched to a gene: 10. CDR3 length: 15 residues. From germline, CDR1 is MDHEN and CDR2 SYDVKM.

This clone has just a few counts. The genes are TRBV27 and TRBJ1-1; 7 nucleotides match TRBD1. Germline-derived CDR1 and CDR2 are MNHEY and SMNVEV (reference sequence). This CDR3 comprises 15 residues. Trimming at V came to 2 bases and at J to 0 bases, leaving 3 bases not matched to a gene. The DNA of the CDR3 is TGTGCCAGCAGTTTAGAGGACAGGATGAACACTGAAGCTTTCTTT. It translates to CASSLEDRMNTEAFF.

The chain has TRBV19 and TRBJ1-1; a weak D match, TRBD1 (6 bases). V lost 4 bases and J lost 5, with 11 bases in between. The CDR3 loop spans 13 amino acids. CDR1 is LNHDA, CDR2 SQIVND, per germline (reference sequence). The CDR3 is CASSTGGLTEAFF. The DNA for the CDR3 is TGTGCCAGTAGTACCGGGGGGCTTACTGAAGCTTTCTTT.

This clone was observed a few times. The rearrangement joins TRBV15 to TRBJ2-1, with D possibly matching TRBD2 (5 bases). This CDR3 region has 12 residues. The V end was cut by 3 bases, the J end by 7 bases, with 7 bases between. Germline V lookup: CDR1 LNHNV, CDR2 YYDKDF (reference sequence). This chain's CDR3 is CATSRQRNEQFF. The CDR3 region has the DNA TGTGCCACCAGCAGGCAGCGGAATGAGCAGTTCTTC.

The chain employs TRBV7-9 and TRBJ2-7; 8 bases are a match to TRBD2. CDR3 length: 14 amino acids. V lost 2 bases to trimming and J lost 2 bases; unmatched junction nucleotides: 2. Germline values: CDR1 SEHNR, CDR2 FQNEAQ (reference sequence). CDR3 region: CASSLRGGPYEQYF. CDR3 nucleotide sequence: TGTGCCAGCAGCTTACGGGGGGGCCCCTACGAGCAGTACTTC.

In its sample, this clone was seen a few times. V and J are TRBV13 and TRBJ2-7; tentatively, D is TRBD1 (6 bases). The V gene lost 5 bases and the J gene lost 3 bases, with 11 bases spanning the gap. This CDR3 spans 13 amino acids. Germline V gene sequence: CDR1 PRHDT, CDR2 FYEKMQ (reference sequence). In DNA, the CDR3 is TGTGCCAGCAGCCTACGGACAGTCTACGAGCAGTACTTC. This translates into CASSLRTVYEQYF.

This clone was counted only a few times. J is TRBJ1-5 and V is TRBV19, with D tentatively TRBD1 (6 bases). The V end was cut by 0 bases, the J end by 6 bases, with 9 bases between. The CDR3 sequence is 14 residues long. The germline gives CDR1 LNHDA, CDR2 SQIVND (reference sequence). Here the CDR3 reads CASSIEQGSQPQHF. In DNA form, the CDR3 reads TGTGCCAGTAGTATAGAACAGGGAAGTCAGCCCCAGCATTTT. The variable domain in full, completed from reference TRBV19 and TRBJ1-5, reads DGGITQSPKYLFRKEGQNVTLSCEQNLNHDAMYWYRQDPGQGLRLIYYSQIVNDFQKGDIAEGYSVSREKKESFPLTVTSAQKNPTAFYLCASSIEQGSQPQHFGDGTRLSIL.

Here the CDR3 reads CASTGLAEETQYF. The CDR3 DNA reads TGTGCCAGCACGGGATTAGCGGAAGAGACCCAGTACTTC. This chain links TRBV2 with TRBJ2-5; TRBD2 is a possible D gene (6 bases). The CDR3 has 13 residues. With 7 bases removed from V and 3 bases from J, the gap between germline ends came to 12 bases. Germline V gene data show CDR1 as SNHLY and CDR2 as FYNNEI.

V usage is TRBV7-2 and J usage is TRBJ2-7; D may be TRBD1 (6 bases). The CDR3 runs 14 residues. Germline CDR1 is SGHTA and CDR2 is FQGNSA. V was clipped by 5 bases and J by 5 bases, with 16 bases between them. DNA for the CDR3: TGTGCCAGCAGCGCCCAGTTCAGGGGCCACGAGCAGTACTTC. This gives the protein CASSAQFRGHEQYF.

This clone showed up just a few times. J is TRBJ2-7 and V is TRBV6-1; no firm D call. Germline V gene sequence: CDR1 MNHNS, CDR2 SASEGT. Trimming pared 7 bases from V and 3 bases from J, leaving 7 bases between. This CDR3 has 11 residues. The CDR3 loop reads CASNSLYEQYF. CDR3 nucleotide sequence: TGTGCCAGCAATAGCCTCTACGAGCAGTACTTC.

V gene TRBV28 combines with J gene TRBJ1-5; tentative D call: TRBD1 (5 bases). V was shortened by 5 bases and J by 7 bases, with 12 bases between the two germline ends. Per germline, CDR1 MDHEN and CDR2 SYDVKM. CDR3 length: 13 residues. The DNA for the CDR3 is TGTGCCAGCAGTAACGGGGGTGGCCAGCCCCAGCATTTT. Residues: CASSNGGGQPQHF.

This clone was seen only a few times. The rearrangement links TRBV15 to TRBJ2-7, with unresolved D. The CDR3 runs 13 residues. The V gene lost 3 bases and the J gene lost 2 bases, with 8 bases spanning the gap. Germline loops: CDR1 LNHNV, CDR2 YYDKDF (reference sequence). The CDR3 DNA reads as TGTGCCACCAGCAGCCACAGCACCTACGAGCAGTACTTC. Translation: CATSSHSTYEQYF. Looking up the rest from reference TRBV15 and TRBJ2-7 gives the full variable domain: DAMVIQNPRYQVTQFGKPVTLSCSQTLNHNVMYWYQQKSSQAPKLLFHYYDKDFNNEADTPDNFQSRRPNTSFCFLDIRSPGLGDTAMYLCATSSHSTYEQYFGPGTRLTVT.

The CDR3 DNA reads as TGTGCCAGCAGTTTATGGTACAGGGGATCGGGTGGCTACACCTTC. It encodes CASSLWYRGSGGYTF. The chain has TRBV27 and TRBJ1-2, with 7 bases matching TRBD1. The J segment lost 7 bases and the V segment lost 1 base, leaving 9 bases of the junction unmatched. The CDR3 is made up of 15 amino acids. The germline V gene has CDR1 MNHEY and CDR2 SMNVEV (reference sequence).

This clone was seen a handful of times. The chain recombines TRBV28 with TRBJ1-1; D remains ambiguous. The ends were cut back, 10 bases at V and 1 base at J, with 7 bases in the middle. Germline CDR1 and CDR2: MDHEN and SYDVKM. CDR3 length equals 11 residues. The CDR3 loop is CAIRQNTEAFF. The CDR3 DNA sequence: TGTGCCATCAGACAGAACACTGAAGCTTTCTTT.

The rearrangement joins TRBV27 to TRBJ2-1, with 7 positions matching TRBD2. Germline V CDR1 and CDR2: MNHEY, SMNVEV (reference sequence). The CDR3 totals 16 residues. The junction had 13 bases not matched to a gene; V was cut back by 2 bases and J by 9 bases. The CDR3 is CASSLHDGGTYSEQFF. The CDR3 DNA is TGTGCCAGCAGTTTACATGACGGGGGGACGTATAGTGAGCAGTTCTTC.

V usage is TRBV5-1 and J usage is TRBJ2-2; 10 bases line up with TRBD1. The V segment lost 4 bases and the J segment 6 bases; nucleotides outside the gene matches: 6. The CDR3 is made up of 15 amino acids. Per germline, CDR1 SGHRS and CDR2 YFSETQ. CDR3 in amino acids: CASSRTGGVAGELFF. CDR3 bases: TGCGCCAGCAGCAGGACAGGGGGTGTGGCCGGGGAGCTGTTTTTT. Full variable domain (outside the CDR3, taken from reference TRBV5-1 and TRBJ2-2): KAGVTQTPRYLIKTRGQQVTLSCSPISGHRSVSWYQQTPGQGLQFLFEYFSETQRNKGNFPGRFSGRQFSNSRSEMNVSTLELGDSALYLCASSRTGGVAGELFFGEGSRLTVL.

The genes are TRBV30 and TRBJ2-2, with 7 bases that match TRBD2. Germline V gene lookup returns CDR1 GTSNPN and CDR2 SVGIG (reference sequence). V shed 2 bases and J 3 bases; nucleotides not matched to a gene: 9. The CDR3 has 16 residues. The CDR3: CAWSLLVLADTGELFF. The CDR3 DNA sequence: TGTGCCTGGAGTCTTCTAGTCCTAGCGGACACCGGGGAGCTGTTTTTT.

This rearrangement joins TRBV9 to TRBJ2-5; weak D call: TRBD2 (6 bases). Germline assignment: CDR1 SGDLS and CDR2 YYNGEE. The CDR3 runs 14 residues. The V gene lost 4 bases and the J gene lost 5 bases, with 15 bases spanning the gap. The CDR3 DNA is TGTGCCAGCAGCCTGGGGGGAGACTGGGAGACCCAGTACTTC. Its translation is CASSLGGDWETQYF.

There are a few counts of this clone. This rearrangement joins TRBV11-1 to TRBJ2-5; no clear D. The CDR3 is 12 residues long. CDR1 and CDR2 from the germline V gene are SGHAT and FQDESV (reference sequence). V was trimmed by 4 bases and J by 2 bases, leaving 5 bases between them. As DNA, the CDR3 is TGTGCCAGCAGCTCCAAACAAGAGACCCAGTACTTC. It codes for CASSSKQETQYF.

The rearrangement joins TRBV5-6 to TRBJ2-6; D unresolved. This CDR3 is 17 amino acids long. Germline V lookup: CDR1 SGHDT, CDR2 YYEEEE. Trimming shortened V by 7 bases and J by 0 bases, and 17 bases separated the two germline ends. The CDR3 bases are TGTGCCAGCGAACAGAAACTTATTAGCTCTGGGGCCAACGTCCTGACTTTC. Amino acids: CASEQKLISSGANVLTF.